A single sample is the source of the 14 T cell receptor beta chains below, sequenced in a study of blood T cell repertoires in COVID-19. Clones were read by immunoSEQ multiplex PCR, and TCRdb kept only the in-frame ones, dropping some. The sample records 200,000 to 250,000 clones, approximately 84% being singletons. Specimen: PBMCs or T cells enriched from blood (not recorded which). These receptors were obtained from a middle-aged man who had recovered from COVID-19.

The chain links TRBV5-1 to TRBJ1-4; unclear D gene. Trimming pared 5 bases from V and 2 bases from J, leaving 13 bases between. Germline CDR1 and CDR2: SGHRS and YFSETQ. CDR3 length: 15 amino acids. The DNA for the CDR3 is TGCGCCAGCAGAATAGTCGGAGGGACTAATGAAAAACTGTTTTTT. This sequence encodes CASRIVGGTNEKLFF.

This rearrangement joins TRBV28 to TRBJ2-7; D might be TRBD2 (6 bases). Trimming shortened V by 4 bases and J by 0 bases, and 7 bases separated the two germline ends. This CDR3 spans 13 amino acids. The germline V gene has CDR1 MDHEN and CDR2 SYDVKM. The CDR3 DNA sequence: TGTGCCAGCAGTTGGGACTCCTCCTACGAGCAGTACTTC. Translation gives CASSWDSSYEQYF.

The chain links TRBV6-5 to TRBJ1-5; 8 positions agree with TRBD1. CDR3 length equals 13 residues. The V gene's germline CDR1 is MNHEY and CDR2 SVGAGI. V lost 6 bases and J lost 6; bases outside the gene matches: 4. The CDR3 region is CASSPGGRQPQHF. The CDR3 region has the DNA TGTGCCAGCAGCCCAGGGGGCCGTCAGCCCCAGCATTTT.

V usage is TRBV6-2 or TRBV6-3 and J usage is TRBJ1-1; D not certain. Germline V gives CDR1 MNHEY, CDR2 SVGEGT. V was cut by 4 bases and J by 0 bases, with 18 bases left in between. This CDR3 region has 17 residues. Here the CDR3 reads CASSLISVDTLNTEAFF. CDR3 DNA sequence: TGTGCCAGCAGTTTAATTTCAGTCGACACCTTGAACACTGAAGCTTTCTTT.

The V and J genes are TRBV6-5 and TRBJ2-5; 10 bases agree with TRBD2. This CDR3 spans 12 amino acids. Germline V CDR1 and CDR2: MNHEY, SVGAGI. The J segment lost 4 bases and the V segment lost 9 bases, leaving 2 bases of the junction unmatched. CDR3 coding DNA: TGTGCCAGGGTAGCGGGAGGAGAGACCCAGTACTTC. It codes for CARVAGGETQYF.

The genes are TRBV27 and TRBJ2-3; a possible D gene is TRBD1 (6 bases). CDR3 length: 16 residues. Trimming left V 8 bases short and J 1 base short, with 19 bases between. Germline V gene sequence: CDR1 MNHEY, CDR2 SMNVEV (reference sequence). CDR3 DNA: TGTGCCAGCCGCGACCGGCCCACAGGGCGCACAGATACGCAGTATTTT. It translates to CASRDRPTGRTDTQYF.

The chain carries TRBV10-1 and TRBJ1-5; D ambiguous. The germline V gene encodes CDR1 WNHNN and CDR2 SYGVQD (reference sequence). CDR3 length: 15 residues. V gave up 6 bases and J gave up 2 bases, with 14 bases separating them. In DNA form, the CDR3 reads TGCGCCAGCAGCGGTTACCAGGAACGCAATCAGCCCCAGCATTTT. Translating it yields CASSGYQERNQPQHF.

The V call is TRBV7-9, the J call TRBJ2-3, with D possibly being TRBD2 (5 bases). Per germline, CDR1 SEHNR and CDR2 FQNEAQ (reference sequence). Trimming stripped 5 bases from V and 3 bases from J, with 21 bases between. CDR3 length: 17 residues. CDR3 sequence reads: CASSKRVETRRTDTQYF. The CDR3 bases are TGTGCCAGCAGCAAGAGGGTGGAAACACGGCGAACAGATACGCAGTATTTT.

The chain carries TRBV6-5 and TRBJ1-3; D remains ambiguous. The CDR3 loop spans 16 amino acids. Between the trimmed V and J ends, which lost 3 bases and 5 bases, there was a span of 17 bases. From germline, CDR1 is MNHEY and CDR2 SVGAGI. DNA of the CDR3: TGTGCCAGCAGTTATACCAGGTATCTACGCAGAAACACCATATATTTT. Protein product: CASSYTRYLRRNTIYF.

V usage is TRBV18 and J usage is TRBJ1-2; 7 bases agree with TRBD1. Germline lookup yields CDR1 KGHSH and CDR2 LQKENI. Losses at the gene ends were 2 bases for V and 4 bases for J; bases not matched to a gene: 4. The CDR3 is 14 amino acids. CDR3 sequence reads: CASSPAGQPYGYTF. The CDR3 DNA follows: TGTGCCAGCTCACCAGCGGGACAGCCCTATGGCTACACCTTC.

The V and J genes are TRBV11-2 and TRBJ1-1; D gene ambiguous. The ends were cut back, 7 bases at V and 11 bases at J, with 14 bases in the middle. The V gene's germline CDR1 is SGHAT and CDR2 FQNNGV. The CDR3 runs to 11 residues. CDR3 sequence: CASNRRVEAFF. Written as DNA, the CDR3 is TGTGCCAGCAACCGACGCGTGGAGGCTTTCTTT.

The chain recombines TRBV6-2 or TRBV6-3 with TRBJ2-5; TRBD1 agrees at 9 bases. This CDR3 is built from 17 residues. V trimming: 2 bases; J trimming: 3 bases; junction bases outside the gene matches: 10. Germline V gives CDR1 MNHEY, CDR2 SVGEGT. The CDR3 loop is CASSYPNRGRKEETQYF. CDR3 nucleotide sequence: TGTGCCAGCAGTTACCCTAACAGGGGGCGGAAGGAAGAGACCCAGTACTTC.

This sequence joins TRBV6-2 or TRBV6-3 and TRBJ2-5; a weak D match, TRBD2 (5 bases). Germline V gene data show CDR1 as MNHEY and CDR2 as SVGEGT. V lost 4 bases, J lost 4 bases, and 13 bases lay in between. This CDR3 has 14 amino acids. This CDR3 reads CASSSVTSGETQYF. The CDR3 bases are TGTGCCAGCAGTTCCGTTACTAGTGGAGAGACCCAGTACTTC.

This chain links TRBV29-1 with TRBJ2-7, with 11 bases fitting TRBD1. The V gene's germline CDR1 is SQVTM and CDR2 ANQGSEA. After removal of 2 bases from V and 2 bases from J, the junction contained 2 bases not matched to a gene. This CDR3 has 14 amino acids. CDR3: CSVELGQGAYEQYF. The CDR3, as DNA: TGCAGCGTTGAACTGGGACAGGGGGCCTACGAGCAGTACTTC.